A selection of T cell receptor beta chains follows, all from one sample in a study of cytomegalovirus exposure and HLA in healthy donors. The table came from immunoSEQ multiplex PCR; TCRdb's copy has only in-frame clones and leaves some out. The data contain some 150,000 clones, roughly four fifths of them singletons. The sample was PBMCs. These receptor sequences come from a man aged 35-49 years in good health and CMV-seropositive. Each CDR3 is given with its conserved first and last residue. Each record gives: D gene, J gene, clone size, V gene, CDR3 DNA, CDR3 protein. D genes are given only for firm matches. Some rows have no size entry. The others give once, few or many, or a class for an expanded clone.

d_gene: TRBD1
j_gene: TRBJ1-2
abundance: -
v_gene: TRBV11-2
CDR3nt: TGTGCCAGCAGCTCTCAGGGGGAAAATGGCTACACCTTC
CDR3aa: CASSSQGENGYTF

d_gene: TRBD2
j_gene: TRBJ2-1
abundance: -
v_gene: TRBV10-3
CDR3nt: TGTGCCATTTCCGGGACTAGCGGGAACAATGAGCAGTTCTTC
CDR3aa: CAISGTSGNNEQFF

d_gene: -
j_gene: TRBJ1-1
abundance: -
v_gene: TRBV19
CDR3nt: TGTGCCAGTAGAGGGGGGGACCGGGGGCAGTACACTGAAGCTTTCTTT
CDR3aa: CASRGGDRGQYTEAFF

d_gene: -
j_gene: TRBJ1-5
abundance: -
v_gene: TRBV30
CDR3nt: TGTGCCTGGAGCCGTACTTATCAGCCCCAGCATTTT
CDR3aa: CAWSRTYQPQHF

d_gene: -
j_gene: TRBJ1-1
abundance: -
v_gene: TRBV7-9
CDR3nt: TGTGCCAGCAGCCCCCGGGGGGACATGAACACTGAAGCTTTCTTT
CDR3aa: CASSPRGDMNTEAFF

d_gene: -
j_gene: TRBJ1-4
abundance: -
v_gene: TRBV28
CDR3nt: TGTGCCAGCAGTTTACGGGGTCACCTTGCAACTAATGAAAAACTGTTTTTT
CDR3aa: CASSLRGHLATNEKLFF

d_gene: TRBD1
j_gene: TRBJ1-1
abundance: -
v_gene: TRBV7-3
CDR3nt: TGTGCCAGCGGCCCGGGACAGGGGGCCGGCGGCACTGAAGCTTTCTTT
CDR3aa: CASGPGQGAGGTEAFF

d_gene: TRBD2
j_gene: TRBJ2-2
abundance: -
v_gene: TRBV19
CDR3nt: TGTGCCAGTAATAGCGGGAAGTACACCGGGGAGCTGTTTTTT
CDR3aa: CASNSGKYTGELFF

d_gene: -
j_gene: TRBJ1-4
abundance: once
v_gene: TRBV5-5
CDR3nt: TGTGCCAGCAGCTTGGAGCCGGGGAGAACAACTAATGAAAAACTGTTTTTT
CDR3aa: CASSLEPGRTTNEKLFF

d_gene: -
j_gene: TRBJ1-4
abundance: -
v_gene: TRBV27
CDR3nt: TGTGCCAGCAGCTTCCGACCCACAGCAACTAATGAAAAACTGTTTTTT
CDR3aa: CASSFRPTATNEKLFF

d_gene: -
j_gene: TRBJ1-1
abundance: few
v_gene: TRBV28
CDR3nt: TGTGCCACCGGGCAGGGTGAAGCTTTCTTT
CDR3aa: CATGQGEAFF

d_gene: TRBD2
j_gene: TRBJ2-3
abundance: -
v_gene: TRBV6-5
CDR3nt: TGTGCCAGCAGTTCCGCGACTAGCGTCGCGCAGTATTTT
CDR3aa: CASSSATSVAQYF

d_gene: -
j_gene: TRBJ2-2
abundance: -
v_gene: TRBV6-5
CDR3nt: TGTGCCAGCAGTGCCCCTAGCGTCACCGGGGAGCTGTTTTTT
CDR3aa: CASSAPSVTGELFF

d_gene: -
j_gene: TRBJ2-6
abundance: -
v_gene: TRBV30
CDR3nt: TGTGCCTGGAGTGCCTACTCTGGGGCCAACGTCCTGACTTTC
CDR3aa: CAWSAYSGANVLTF

d_gene: TRBD1
j_gene: TRBJ1-2
abundance: -
v_gene: TRBV5-1
CDR3nt: TGCGCCAGCAGCTTGGGACAGGGTCGCGGCTACACCTTC
CDR3aa: CASSLGQGRGYTF

d_gene: TRBD1
j_gene: TRBJ2-1
abundance: -
v_gene: TRBV28
CDR3nt: TGTGCCAGCAGTCTGACAGGGACCACTTACAATGAGCAGTTCTTC
CDR3aa: CASSLTGTTYNEQFF

d_gene: -
j_gene: TRBJ2-5
abundance: -
v_gene: TRBV28
CDR3nt: TGTGCCAGCAGTTTCGGACTTAAAGAGACCCAGTACTTC
CDR3aa: CASSFGLKETQYF

d_gene: -
j_gene: TRBJ2-7
abundance: -
v_gene: TRBV7-9
CDR3nt: TGTGCCAGCAGCTTAAGTGGGAGAGGCTACGAGCAGTACTTC
CDR3aa: CASSLSGRGYEQYF

d_gene: TRBD1
j_gene: TRBJ1-2
abundance: -
v_gene: TRBV19
CDR3nt: TGTGCCAGCCTAGGACAGGGGGTATTCTATGGCTACACCTTC
CDR3aa: CASLGQGVFYGYTF

d_gene: TRBD2
j_gene: TRBJ2-7
abundance: -
v_gene: TRBV28
CDR3nt: TGTGCCAGCAGTTCCCCTGGACTAGCGGGAAGCGAGCAGTACTTC
CDR3aa: CASSSPGLAGSEQYF

d_gene: TRBD1
j_gene: TRBJ2-3
abundance: -
v_gene: TRBV2
CDR3nt: TGTACCAGCAGCTCTACAGGGGTCTTCACAGATACGCAGTATTTT
CDR3aa: CTSSSTGVFTDTQYF

d_gene: TRBD2
j_gene: TRBJ2-7
abundance: -
v_gene: TRBV18
CDR3nt: TGTGCCAGCTCACCACCCGCAGCGGGAGTTTACGAGCAGTACTTC
CDR3aa: CASSPPAAGVYEQYF

d_gene: TRBD2
j_gene: TRBJ2-1
abundance: -
v_gene: TRBV4-1
CDR3nt: TGCGCCAGCAGCCCATTTACCGGGACTAGCGGATACAATGAGCAGTTCTTC
CDR3aa: CASSPFTGTSGYNEQFF

d_gene: TRBD1
j_gene: TRBJ1-2
abundance: few
v_gene: TRBV19
CDR3nt: TGTGCCAGTAGTTCCCCCGGGGGACAGGACCTGCCATTTTATGGCTACACCTTC
CDR3aa: CASSSPGGQDLPFYGYTF

d_gene: -
j_gene: TRBJ2-2
abundance: few
v_gene: TRBV7-3
CDR3nt: TGTGCCAGCAGCTTAGGGGGGGCGAGCACCGGGGAGCTGTTTTTT
CDR3aa: CASSLGGASTGELFF

d_gene: -
j_gene: TRBJ1-1
abundance: -
v_gene: TRBV28
CDR3nt: TGTGCCAGCTCAGGGGCGGGGAACACTGAAGCTTTCTTT
CDR3aa: CASSGAGNTEAFF

d_gene: TRBD1
j_gene: TRBJ1-2
abundance: few
v_gene: TRBV29-1
CDR3nt: TGCAGCGCCTTAAACCCGCCGGGACAGGGAAGGGGTAACTATGGCTACACCTTC
CDR3aa: CSALNPPGQGRGNYGYTF

d_gene: TRBD2
j_gene: TRBJ2-7
abundance: -
v_gene: TRBV6-5
CDR3nt: TGTGCCAGCAGTTCCGGGAGGGCCCTTTCCTACGAGCAGTACTTC
CDR3aa: CASSSGRALSYEQYF

d_gene: -
j_gene: TRBJ2-1
abundance: -
v_gene: TRBV11-2
CDR3nt: TGTGCCAGCAGCTCGACAGTTGGTGAGCAGTTCTTC
CDR3aa: CASSSTVGEQFF

d_gene: TRBD2
j_gene: TRBJ2-7
abundance: -
v_gene: TRBV7-9
CDR3nt: TGTGCCAGCAGCTCTGGGACTAGCGGCCTTGAATACGAGCAGTACTTC
CDR3aa: CASSSGTSGLEYEQYF

d_gene: -
j_gene: TRBJ1-2
abundance: -
v_gene: TRBV25-1
CDR3nt: TGTGCCAGCAGTGATCTAGGGGAGGAATATGGCTACACCTTC
CDR3aa: CASSDLGEEYGYTF

d_gene: -
j_gene: TRBJ2-7
abundance: -
v_gene: TRBV18
CDR3nt: TGTGCCAGCTCACCACCGTTACAGACACTTACCTACGAGCAGTACTTC
CDR3aa: CASSPPLQTLTYEQYF

d_gene: TRBD2
j_gene: TRBJ2-7
abundance: -
v_gene: TRBV28
CDR3nt: TGTGCCAGCAGTCTTCTAGCGGGAGTCTCCTACGAGCAGTACTTC
CDR3aa: CASSLLAGVSYEQYF

d_gene: TRBD1
j_gene: TRBJ2-1
abundance: -
v_gene: TRBV9
CDR3nt: TGTGCCAGCAGCTTGGGACAGGGGGCTGGAAATGAGCAGTTCTTC
CDR3aa: CASSLGQGAGNEQFF

d_gene: -
j_gene: TRBJ2-7
abundance: -
v_gene: TRBV10-3
CDR3nt: TGTGCCATCAGTGAGCAAACAGGGATTATCACCTACGAGCAGTACTTC
CDR3aa: CAISEQTGIITYEQYF

d_gene: TRBD1
j_gene: TRBJ1-4
abundance: -
v_gene: TRBV7-9
CDR3nt: TGTGCCAGCAGCTTTTCAGGGGGCGAAAAACTGTTTTTT
CDR3aa: CASSFSGGEKLFF

d_gene: TRBD2
j_gene: TRBJ2-1
abundance: once
v_gene: TRBV7-9
CDR3nt: TGTTCCAGCAGCTTCCTGACTAGCGGGAGGACAAGGGATGAGCAGTTCTTC
CDR3aa: CSSSFLTSGRTRDEQFF

d_gene: -
j_gene: TRBJ2-6
abundance: -
v_gene: TRBV7-9
CDR3nt: TGTGCCAGCAGCTTAGCTGCAGGGGACTCTGGGGCCAACGTCCTGACTTTC
CDR3aa: CASSLAAGDSGANVLTF

d_gene: -
j_gene: TRBJ2-1
abundance: -
v_gene: TRBV4-3
CDR3nt: TGCGCCAGCAGCCAAGCGGAGATGGAGAGCTCCTACAATGAGCAGTTCTTC
CDR3aa: CASSQAEMESSYNEQFF

d_gene: TRBD1
j_gene: TRBJ1-1
abundance: -
v_gene: TRBV6-1
CDR3nt: TGTGCCAGCAGTGGAGGGGACAGTATGAACACTGAAGCTTTCTTT
CDR3aa: CASSGGDSMNTEAFF

d_gene: -
j_gene: TRBJ2-6
abundance: -
v_gene: TRBV7-3
CDR3nt: TGTGCCAGCAGCTTAGAGGGTAGGACCGGGGCCAACGTCCTGACTTTC
CDR3aa: CASSLEGRTGANVLTF

d_gene: -
j_gene: TRBJ1-1
abundance: once
v_gene: TRBV7-2
CDR3nt: TGTGCCAGCAGCTTAGTCGCGGGTGGCGGCACTGAAGCTTTCTTT
CDR3aa: CASSLVAGGGTEAFF